The 10 T cell receptor beta chains below all came from one sample that was sequenced in a study of T-cell reconstitution after alpha-beta-depleted transplantation in children. Unique molecular identifiers featured in how the TCRbeta library was prepared. TCRdb processed the PCR reads anew with MiXCR; each CDR3 protein has one entry. The sample lists fewer than 750,000 distinct CDR3 sequences, around 23% occurring once. The sequences come from PBMCs, mostly from graft donor cells, collected 360 days after TCRalphabeta/CD19-depleted stem cell transplant. Source of these receptors: a boy under two years old who had a stem cell transplant for acute myeloid leukemia, so the T cells may come from the graft donor.

This clonotype was counted a few times. The rearrangement links TRBV12-3 or TRBV12-4 to TRBJ2-1; 12 bases fit TRBD2. The CDR3 length is 17 residues. After removal of 3 bases from V and 7 bases from J, the junction contained 10 bases not matched to a gene. CDR3 in DNA: TGTGCCAGCAGTTTGTCCGCTAGCGGGGGGGCATGGAATGAGCAGTTCTTC. This gives the protein CASSLSASGGAWNEQFF.

V and J are TRBV6-4 and TRBJ2-3, with TRBD1 identical over 8 bases. The CDR3 extends over 14 amino acids. Germline V gives CDR1 MRHNA, CDR2 SNTAGT. The V segment lost 6 bases and the J segment 5 bases; nucleotides outside the gene matches: 7. The CDR3 DNA sequence: TGTGCCAGCAGCCTGACAGGGGATGGAGATACGCAGTATTTT. Amino acid sequence: CASSLTGDGDTQYF.

A single count supports this clonotype. A much larger clone lies a single base off, so this may be a read error. The chain joins TRBV6-5 to TRBJ1-1; maybe TRBD1 (5 bases). The CDR3 extends over 17 amino acids. The germline V gene encodes CDR1 MNHEY and CDR2 SVGAGI. As DNA, the CDR3 is TGTGCCAGCGGTTACGCACAGAGGGGATCCCGAAGCACTGAAGCTTTCTTT. It is translated as CASGYAQRGSRSTEAFF.

This clonotype came up many times. This rearrangement joins TRBV7-8 to TRBJ2-7, with 7 positions matching TRBD1. Germline lookup yields CDR1 SGHVS and CDR2 FQNEAQ. The CDR3 spans 15 residues. The V and J ends lost 1 base and 2 bases, in that order; junction bases with no gene match: 5. This CDR3 reads CASSLVGGQTYEQYF. CDR3 nucleotide sequence: TGTGCCAGCAGCTTAGTTGGGGGACAGACCTACGAGCAGTACTTC.

This clonotype was counted between two and nine times. The chain employs TRBV20-1 and TRBJ1-3; D possibly corresponds to TRBD1 (5 bases). CDR3 length: 13 residues. The germline gives CDR1 DFQATT, CDR2 SNEGSKA (reference sequence). V lost 6 bases, J lost 7 bases, and 16 bases lay in between. The CDR3 here is CSALGRVGNTIYF. CDR3 DNA sequence: TGCAGTGCCCTAGGCAGGGTGGGCAACACCATATATTTT.

This clonotype was observed at least ten times. This chain connects TRBV4-3 to TRBJ2-1; 7 bases are a match to TRBD1. V was pared by 0 bases and J by 4 bases, with 6 bases of the junction left unmatched. CDR3 length equals 16 residues. Germline V CDR1 and CDR2: LGHNA, YSLEER. The CDR3 bases are TGCGCCAGCAGCCAAGAAACAGGGGAAGGTTACAATGAGCAGTTCTTC. Encoded protein: CASSQETGEGYNEQFF.

The V and J genes are TRBV6-1 and TRBJ2-3; TRBD2 matches at 8 bases. CDR1 MNHNS and CDR2 SASEGT come from the germline V gene. V gave up 3 bases and J gave up 1 base; unmatched junction bases: 3. The CDR3 is 15 amino acids. The CDR3 loop reads CASSEASGRTDTQYF. Written as DNA, the CDR3 is TGTGCCAGCAGTGAGGCTAGCGGGCGCACAGATACGCAGTATTTT.

This clonotype was observed a few times. This chain joins TRBV20-1 and TRBJ2-2; D is unresolved. This CDR3 is built from 16 residues. Trimming took off 0 bases at V and 2 bases at J, with 13 bases between the two ends. Germline assignment: CDR1 DFQATT and CDR2 SNEGSKA (reference sequence). CDR3 sequence: CSARDLRAPNTGELFF. The CDR3 nucleotides read TGCAGTGCTAGAGATCTTAGGGCCCCTAACACCGGGGAGCTGTTTTTT.

The rearrangement uses TRBV7-8 and TRBJ2-1, with 7 bases aligning to TRBD1. This CDR3 comprises 16 residues. Per germline, CDR1 SGHVS and CDR2 FQNEAQ. Losses at the gene ends were 5 bases for V and 2 bases for J; bases not matched to a gene: 9. Written as DNA, the CDR3 is TGTGCCAGCAGCCTGACAGGGAAGATGCCCTACAATGAGCAGTTCTTC. Its protein is CASSLTGKMPYNEQFF.

This clonotype was counted between two and nine times. This chain uses TRBV12-3 or TRBV12-4 with TRBJ1-2; TRBD1 matches 7 bases. There are 15 residues in the CDR3. Trimming cost V 5 bases and J 3 bases; bases outside gene matches: 9. The CDR3 here is CASSLQGMNYYGYTF. CDR3 bases: TGTGCCAGCAGTCTACAGGGGATGAACTACTATGGCTACACCTTC.